Following are 14 T cell receptor beta chains from one sample sequenced in a study of T cell responses to AZD1222 COVID-19 vaccine. The repertoire was sequenced with immunoSEQ multiplex PCR; TCRdb's copy has only in-frame clones and lacks some. The profile shows roughly 60,000 clones, roughly 89% of them singletons. The sequencing used peripheral blood, collected on day 0 of AZD1222 vaccination. The receptors shown here come from an adult in good health.

J is TRBJ1-4 and V is TRBV30; 7 bases line up with TRBD1. Germline V gene lookup returns CDR1 GTSNPN and CDR2 SVGIG (reference sequence). This CDR3 contains 13 residues. V lost 4 bases, J lost 8 bases, and 7 bases stayed unmatched. This chain's CDR3 is CAWTDRAGEKLFF. The CDR3 nucleotides are TGTGCCTGGACTGACAGGGCAGGAGAAAAACTGTTTTTT. Full variable domain (missing parts from reference TRBV30 and TRBJ1-4): SQTIHQWPATLVQPVGSPLSLECTVEGTSNPNLYWYRQAAGRGLQLLFYSVGIGQISSEVPQNLSASRPQDRQFILSSKKLLLSDSGFYLCAWTDRAGEKLFFGSGTQLSVL.

This chain joins TRBV19 and TRBJ1-6; D remains ambiguous. The V gene lost 5 bases and the J gene lost 8 bases, with 13 bases spanning the gap. This CDR3 is 14 amino acids long. Germline-derived CDR1 and CDR2 are LNHDA and SQIVND (reference sequence). DNA of the CDR3: TGTGCCAGTAGTCGTCGAGCAAAGGATTCACCCCTCCACTTT. Protein sequence: CASSRRAKDSPLHF.

This sequence joins TRBV11-2 and TRBJ1-5; 11 bases align to TRBD1. J lost 7 bases, V lost 6 bases, and 11 bases had no gene match. The V gene's germline CDR1 is SGHAT and CDR2 FQNNGV. This CDR3 is 16 amino acids long. Here the CDR3 DNA reads TGTGCCAGCAGTCCCGGGACAGGGGGTCAGGGGCAGCCCCAGCATTTT. The encoded protein is CASSPGTGGQGQPQHF.

The genes are TRBV6-5 and TRBJ1-4, with D uncertain. In germline, CDR1 is MNHEY, CDR2 SVGAGI. Between the trimmed V and J ends, which lost 6 bases and 3 bases, there was a span of 11 bases. CDR3 length equals 14 residues. Here the CDR3 DNA reads TGTGCCAGCAGGTGGGATGGTTCTAATGAAAAACTGTTTTTT. Translated, it gives CASRWDGSNEKLFF.

The V call is TRBV27, the J call TRBJ1-4; a possible D gene is TRBD1 (6 bases). Trimming took off 5 bases at V and 8 bases at J, with 18 bases between the two ends. Germline V gene sequence: CDR1 MNHEY, CDR2 SMNVEV (reference sequence). The CDR3 consists of 15 residues. The CDR3: CASSPSRGGWEKLFF. The CDR3, as DNA: TGTGCCAGCAGTCCTTCGCGAGGGGGATGGGAAAAACTGTTTTTT.

The genes are TRBV9 and TRBJ1-2; perhaps TRBD1 as D (6 bases). The germline V and J ends were trimmed by 3 bases and 2 bases, with 14 bases remaining between them. CDR1 and CDR2 (germline): SGDLS, YYNGEE. The CDR3 contains 15 residues. In nucleotides, the CDR3 is TGTGCCAGCAGCGGAGGGGGTTTTGGGAACTATGGCTACACCTTC. Protein: CASSGGGFGNYGYTF.

The rearrangement links TRBV3-1 (or the pseudogene TRBV3-2) to TRBJ2-7; possibly TRBD2 for D (7 bases). The V gene lost 0 bases and the J gene lost 2 bases, with 11 bases spanning the gap. Per germline, CDR1 LGHDT and CDR2 YNNKEL (reference sequence). The CDR3 is made up of 15 amino acids. The CDR3: CASSQEYGGPYEQYF. CDR3 nucleotide sequence: TGTGCCAGCAGCCAAGAATACGGGGGGCCCTACGAGCAGTACTTC.

The V gene is TRBV5-1, the J gene TRBJ2-2; D call uncertain. V lost 0 bases, J lost 3 bases, and 0 bases lay in between. Per the germline V gene, CDR1 is SGHRS and CDR2 is YFSETQ. The CDR3 runs to 12 residues. CDR3 in amino acids: CASSLDTGELFF. The CDR3 DNA is TGCGCCAGCAGCTTGGACACCGGGGAGCTGTTTTTT.

The rearrangement joins TRBV5-1 to TRBJ2-3; D possibly matches TRBD1 or TRBD2 (5 bases each). CDR3 length: 12 amino acids. Trimming cost V 5 bases and J 6 bases, with 10 bases left between them. Germline CDR1 is SGHRS and CDR2 is YFSETQ. Here the CDR3 reads CASRVGDDTQYF. In DNA form, the CDR3 reads TGCGCCAGCAGAGTGGGGGACGATACGCAGTATTTT. The full variable domain, in which reference TRBV5-1 and TRBJ2-3 provide the parts outside the CDR3, is KAGVTQTPRYLIKTRGQQVTLSCSPISGHRSVSWYQQTPGQGLQFLFEYFSETQRNKGNFPGRFSGRQFSNSRSEMNVSTLELGDSALYLCASRVGDDTQYFGPGTRLTVL.

The chain combines TRBV25-1 with TRBJ1-1; perhaps TRBD1 as D (6 bases). The length of the CDR3 is 14 residues. The germline V gene encodes CDR1 MGHDK and CDR2 SYGVNS. Trimming took 6 bases from V and 1 from J, leaving 12 bases between them. The CDR3 DNA reads as TGTGCCAGCAGACCTCAGGGGAGGAACACTGAAGCTTTCTTT. Its translation: CASRPQGRNTEAFF.

This clone occurred once. The chain carries TRBV6-5 and TRBJ1-4; weak D call: TRBD1 (6 bases). V shed 10 bases and J shed 4 bases, with 19 bases lying between them. The CDR3 spans 15 residues. CDR1 is MNHEY and CDR2 is SVGAGI in the germline V gene. The CDR3 spells CATNPSQGSNEKLFF. CDR3 coding DNA: TGTGCCACCAACCCATCACAGGGAAGTAATGAAAAACTGTTTTTT.

This clone was picked up a small number of times. The V gene is TRBV19, the J gene TRBJ1-2, with 7 bases that match TRBD1. Per the germline V gene, CDR1 is LNHDA and CDR2 is SQIVND (reference sequence). There are 12 residues in the CDR3. V shed 5 bases and J 8 bases; nucleotides not matched to a gene: 5. CDR3 loop: CASSDRVRGYTF. The CDR3 DNA reads TGTGCCAGTAGTGACAGGGTTCGAGGCTACACCTTC.

The chain has TRBV30 and TRBJ1-3, with 11 nucleotides matching TRBD1. V trimming: 8 bases; J trimming: 3 bases; junction bases outside the gene matches: 3. The germline V gene encodes CDR1 GTSNPN and CDR2 SVGIG (reference sequence). The CDR3 contains 13 residues. The CDR3 nucleotides are TGTGCCGGACAGGGGGCTGGTGGAAACACCATATATTTT. Translated, it gives CAGQGAGGNTIYF.

This chain connects TRBV7-2 to TRBJ1-2; D is unclear. The CDR3 has 13 amino acids. Germline values: CDR1 SGHTA, CDR2 FQGNSA. The V end lost 1 base, the J end lost 4 bases, and 7 bases lay between the germline ends. The CDR3 spells CASSLGSTYGYTF. DNA of the CDR3: TGTGCCAGCAGCTTAGGCAGTACCTATGGCTACACCTTC.